One and the same sample provided the 19 T cell receptor beta chains below, sequenced in a study of T cells in Graves' hyperthyroidism and ophthalmopathy (dated by TCRdb to the late 2010s). The library was prepared using multiplex PCR. Reads for this sample came from an Illumina HiSeq 2000. The TCR beta CDR3 regions were amplified from RNA transcripts. A first-round RT-PCR of the TCR CDR3 used the HTBI primer set with the Qiagen OneStep RT-PCR kit. TCRdb reprocessed the public reads (quality trimming at Q25 with fastp, clone calling with MiXCR) and kept in-frame beta chains. Here each entry gathers all rows of one CDR3 protein and keeps the most common genes and DNA. Here the sample has fewer than 900,000 distinct CDR3 sequences; roughly a sixth occur a single time. The ten largest clones add up to approximately 15% of the sample. The source material was blood. The receptors originated from a woman aged 50 to 60 with Graves' hyperthyroidism that later progressed to Graves' ophthalmopathy.

A few counts support this clonotype. A read error may be the cause here, since a much bigger clone is one base away. The V and J genes are TRBV12-3 or TRBV12-4 and TRBJ1-5, with TRBD1 matching over 7 bases. V gave up 6 bases and J gave up 6 bases; unmatched junction bases: 11. The CDR3 extends over 15 amino acids. The CDR3 loop is CASREAGGLGQPQHF. The DNA for the CDR3 is TGTGCCAGCAGGGAAGCAGGGGGTCTGGGTCAGCCCCAGCATTTT.

The table lists this clonotype with a few counts. V usage is TRBV7-8 and J usage is TRBJ1-2, with TRBD1 as a possible D gene (5 bases). The CDR3 consists of 13 residues. The germline V gene encodes CDR1 SGHVS and CDR2 FQNEAQ. Trimming took off 1 base at V and 5 bases at J, with 8 bases between the two ends. CDR3 nucleotide sequence: TGTGCCAGCAGCTTAGAGGCAGGGTATGGCTACACCTTC. Its protein product is CASSLEAGYGYTF.

This clonotype was counted at least ten times. The rearrangement joins TRBV27 to TRBJ1-1; 9 positions match TRBD1. The ends lost 5 bases at V and 6 bases at J; junction bases unmatched: 10. The CDR3 has 15 residues. Germline CDR1 MNHEY, CDR2 SMNVEV (reference sequence). The CDR3 nucleotides read TGTGCCAGCAGTGAATACAGGGGGCAGGTCTCTGAAGCTTTCTTT. This gives the protein CASSEYRGQVSEAFF.

This chain uses TRBV12-3 or TRBV12-4 with TRBJ1-5; TRBD1 matches at 11 bases. The V gene end was trimmed by 4 bases and the J gene end by 2 bases; junction bases not matched to a gene: 4. The CDR3 loop spans 16 amino acids. The CDR3 nucleotides read TGTGCCAGCAGTTCCGGACAGGGGGCGGGCAATCAGCCCCAGCATTTT. Protein sequence: CASSSGQGAGNQPQHF.

V gene TRBV3-1 combines with J gene TRBJ1-2; D is perhaps TRBD1 (6 bases). The CDR3 runs to 15 residues. The V end was cut by 3 bases, the J end by 8 bases, with 19 bases between. CDR1 is LGHDT and CDR2 is YNNKEL in the germline V gene (reference sequence). CDR3 sequence: CASSQRDISGGGYTF. The CDR3 DNA follows: TGTGCCAGCAGCCAGCGGGACATCTCGGGCGGCGGCTACACCTTC.

This clonotype was seen at least ten times. The CDR3 region has the DNA TGCAGTGCTGAGTTCAGGGGGGAAGGAGGCTACACCTTC. Translating gives CSAEFRGEGGYTF. The rearrangement uses TRBV20-1 and TRBJ1-2, with 7 nucleotides matching TRBD1. CDR3 length: 13 amino acids. Per germline, CDR1 DFQATT and CDR2 SNEGSKA (reference sequence). V lost 5 bases, J lost 8 bases, and 11 bases stayed unmatched.

This clonotype was detected a few times. The V and J genes are TRBV29-1 and TRBJ2-7; D remains ambiguous. Germline values: CDR1 SQVTM, CDR2 ANQGSEA. This CDR3 comprises 12 residues. Between the trimmed V and J ends, which lost 6 bases and 5 bases, there was a span of 14 bases. CDR3: CSVGSTDHEQYF. CDR3 sequence (DNA): TGCAGCGTGGGTTCTACGGACCACGAGCAGTACTTC.

V is TRBV14 and J is TRBJ2-7, with 9 positions matching TRBD1. Germline lookup yields CDR1 SGHDN and CDR2 FVKESK. The V gene end was trimmed by 1 base and the J gene end by 3 bases; junction bases not matched to a gene: 4. CDR3 length: 15 amino acids. The CDR3 coding sequence is TGTGCCAGCAGCCAAGTCGGGACAGGGTACTACGAGCAGTACTTC. Protein sequence: CASSQVGTGYYEQYF.

This chain uses TRBV12-3 or TRBV12-4 with TRBJ2-1; the match to TRBD2 covers 12 bases. The CDR3 contains 17 residues. With 3 bases clipped from V and 5 bases from J, the junction kept 8 bases outside the gene matches. Here the CDR3 DNA reads TGTGCCAGCAGTTTCCCTAGCGGGGGGGCCCCAAACAATGAGCAGTTCTTC. Encoded protein: CASSFPSGGAPNNEQFF.

This clonotype was recorded many times. The chain recombines TRBV11-2 with TRBJ2-7; possible D gene TRBD2, 6 bases. The germline V gene has CDR1 SGHAT and CDR2 FQNNGV. The CDR3 has 15 amino acids. The ends were cut back, 1 base at V and 0 bases at J, with 10 bases in the middle. CDR3 nucleotides: TGTGCCAGCAGCTTAGGTGCGGGGAGCTCCTACGAGCAGTACTTC. The encoded protein is CASSLGAGSSYEQYF.

The chain employs TRBV5-1 and TRBJ2-7, with 8 nucleotides matching TRBD2. The CDR3 loop spans 16 amino acids. CDR1 is SGHRS and CDR2 is YFSETQ in the germline V gene. J lost 2 bases, V lost 2 bases, and 9 bases had no gene match. The CDR3 loop reads CASSFTPGGAAYEQYF. The CDR3 DNA sequence: TGCGCCAGCAGCTTTACCCCGGGAGGGGCCGCCTACGAGCAGTACTTC. The complete variable domain, with remaining parts taken from reference TRBV5-1 and TRBJ2-7, reads KAGVTQTPRYLIKTRGQQVTLSCSPISGHRSVSWYQQTPGQGLQFLFEYFSETQRNKGNFPGRFSGRQFSNSRSEMNVSTLELGDSALYLCASSFTPGGAAYEQYFGPGTRLTVT.

This clonotype was counted only a few times. This chain links TRBV13 with TRBJ1-2; D gene ambiguous. The CDR3 runs 14 residues. Trimming took off 4 bases at V and 3 bases at J, with 12 bases between the two ends. The germline CDR1 and CDR2 sequences are PRHDT and FYEKMQ (reference sequence). The CDR3 sequence: CASSSAERDYGYTF. CDR3 DNA: TGTGCCAGCAGCTCGGCGGAGAGAGACTATGGCTACACCTTC.

This clonotype turned up a few times. The V gene is TRBV19, the J gene TRBJ2-7; D is tentatively TRBD1 or TRBD2 (5 bases each). V was clipped by 4 bases and J by 2 bases, with 15 bases between them. Germline values: CDR1 LNHDA, CDR2 SQIVND (reference sequence). The CDR3 is 15 amino acids. Written as DNA, the CDR3 is TGTGCCAGTAGTACGGGACCGCCAGACACCTACGAGCAGTACTTC. It codes for CASSTGPPDTYEQYF.

The genes are TRBV19 and TRBJ2-5; 12 positions match TRBD2. The CDR3 consists of 15 residues. V lost 3 bases, J lost 11 bases, and 10 bases stayed unmatched. Germline V gene lookup returns CDR1 LNHDA and CDR2 SQIVND (reference sequence). Written as DNA, the CDR3 is TGTGCCAGTAGTATCGGACTAGCGGGGACCGTTCATCAGTACTTC. Translation: CASSIGLAGTVHQYF.

This clonotype was detected ten times or more. The chain joins TRBV18 to TRBJ2-3, with 8 bases fitting TRBD2. The CDR3 is 18 residues long. With 3 bases clipped from V and 4 bases from J, the junction kept 15 bases outside the gene matches. Germline CDR1 reads KGHSH; CDR2 reads LQKENI. The CDR3 region has the DNA TGTGCCAGCTCACCTATAGCGGGGACTACGGGCCCTGCAGATACGCAGTATTTT. Its translation: CASSPIAGTTGPADTQYF.

This clonotype was found a few times. This sequence joins TRBV12-3 or TRBV12-4 and TRBJ1-4; D gene ambiguous. The CDR3 spans 15 residues. With 5 bases removed from V and 0 bases from J, the gap between germline ends came to 10 bases. The CDR3 sequence: CASSPGWATNEKLFF. CDR3 nucleotide sequence: TGTGCCAGCAGTCCGGGGTGGGCAACTAATGAAAAACTGTTTTTT.

The table lists this clonotype with a few counts. The V and J genes are TRBV6-1 and TRBJ1-5; D is perhaps TRBD1 (5 bases). V lost 2 bases and J 6 bases, leaving 20 bases between the germline ends. The CDR3 contains 17 residues. CDR1 MNHNS and CDR2 SASEGT come from the germline V gene. CDR3 DNA: TGTGCCAGCAGTGAATGGCGGCCGCGTGGGGGTAGTCAGCCCCAGCATTTT. Translated: CASSEWRPRGGSQPQHF.

Only a few counts were recorded for this clonotype. The chain is built from TRBV2 and TRBJ2-5, with D perhaps TRBD1 (6 bases). This CDR3 region has 14 residues. Germline V gene lookup returns CDR1 SNHLY and CDR2 FYNNEI. The V and J ends lost 3 bases and 5 bases respectively, with 13 bases between them. The CDR3 coding sequence is TGTGCCAGCAGTGATGGTCAGGGGCCGGAGACCCAGTACTTC. The encoded protein is CASSDGQGPETQYF.

This rearrangement joins TRBV3-1 to TRBJ2-7; D possibly uses TRBD1 or TRBD2 (5 bases each). Germline CDR1 reads LGHDT; CDR2 reads YNNKEL (reference sequence). Trimming removed 7 bases at V and 0 bases at J, with 13 bases between. CDR3 length: 14 residues. CDR3 sequence reads: CASKRGTNSYEQYF. CDR3 DNA: TGTGCCAGCAAACGGGGCACCAACTCCTACGAGCAGTACTTC.